These 26 T cell receptor beta chains originate from one sample sequenced in a study of blood T cell repertoires in COVID-19. Profiled with immunoSEQ multiplex PCR; TCRdb holds only in-frame clones, not every one. This table has some 250,000 clones, 70% to 85% appearing once. Sample: peripheral blood. Receptors were obtained from a woman older than 75 with acute or convalescent COVID-19.

The chain's CDR3 is CASSLGLTSSYNSPLHF. The CDR3 coding sequence is TGCGCCAGCAGCTTGGGACTTACCAGCTCCTATAATTCACCCCTCCACTTT. The chain employs TRBV5-1 and TRBJ1-6; D uncertain. CDR1 is SGHRS and CDR2 is YFSETQ in the germline V gene. The CDR3 length is 17 residues. Trimming took 0 bases from V and 0 from J, leaving 10 bases between them.

This chain links TRBV9 with TRBJ1-1; D is ambiguous. CDR1 is SGDLS, CDR2 YYNGEE, per germline. Deletions cut 0 bases from V and 0 bases from J, with 9 bases between. CDR3 length: 15 amino acids. CDR3 protein: CASSVVGGMNTEAFF. The DNA of the CDR3 is TGTGCCAGCAGCGTAGTGGGAGGGATGAACACTGAAGCTTTCTTT.

V gene TRBV15 combines with J gene TRBJ1-2; 7 nucleotides line up with TRBD1. The V segment lost 1 base and the J segment 6 bases; nucleotides outside the gene matches: 5. The CDR3 totals 14 residues. Germline V gene data show CDR1 as LNHNV and CDR2 as YYDKDF (reference sequence). The CDR3 loop reads CATSRGAGGDGYTF. The CDR3 DNA sequence: TGTGCCACCAGCAGAGGGGCAGGGGGAGATGGCTACACCTTC. The full variable domain, rest sourced from reference TRBV15 and TRBJ1-2, is DAMVIQNPRYQVTQFGKPVTLSCSQTLNHNVMYWYQQKSSQAPKLLFHYYDKDFNNEADTPDNFQSRRPNTSFCFLDIRSPGLGDTAMYLCATSRGAGGDGYTFGSGTRLTVV.

The chain employs TRBV7-2 and TRBJ2-3; tentative D call: TRBD1 (6 bases). Trimming took off 1 base at V and 5 bases at J, with 22 bases between the two ends. Germline V gene sequence: CDR1 SGHTA, CDR2 FQGNSA. The length of the CDR3 is 18 residues. CDR3 in DNA: TGTGCCAGCAGCTTAGACTTTGTCGGACAGCGGAGACAAGATACGCAGTATTTT. Its translation is CASSLDFVGQRRQDTQYF.

The V call is TRBV5-1, the J call TRBJ2-7; D perhaps matches TRBD1 (6 bases). V lost 4 bases to trimming and J lost 3 bases, with 17 bases between them. This CDR3 contains 15 residues. Germline CDR1 and CDR2: SGHRS and YFSETQ. This CDR3 is CASSPGTQGYYEQYF. For the CDR3, the DNA is TGCGCCAGCAGCCCTGGGACACAGGGCTACTACGAGCAGTACTTC.

This chain uses TRBV4-1 with TRBJ2-3; TRBD2 matches at 8 bases. Germline V CDR1 and CDR2: MGHRA, YSYEKL. J was trimmed by 4 bases and V by 2 bases; bases with no gene match: 5. This CDR3 region has 15 residues. The CDR3 nucleotides are TGCGCCAGCAGCCAACAGCGGGGGTGGGCAGATACGCAGTATTTT. Amino acids: CASSQQRGWADTQYF.

This chain's CDR3 is CASSLTSGVTDTQYF. The CDR3 nucleotides are TGTGCCAGCAGCCTCACTAGCGGGGTCACAGATACGCAGTATTTT. This rearrangement joins TRBV4-2 to TRBJ2-3, with 10 bases lining up with TRBD2. This CDR3 contains 15 residues. CDR1 and CDR2 from the germline V gene are LGHNA and YNFKEQ. V lost 4 bases, J lost 2 bases, and 3 bases stayed unmatched.

V and J are TRBV6-5 and TRBJ2-7; maybe TRBD1 (5 bases). The CDR3 spans 12 residues. The germline CDR1 and CDR2 sequences are MNHEY and SVGAGI. V shed 7 bases and J shed 2 bases, with 9 bases lying between them. The CDR3 sequence: CASKDRAYEQYF. The CDR3 DNA sequence: TGTGCCAGCAAAGACAGAGCCTACGAGCAGTACTTC.

The V gene is TRBV7-2, the J gene TRBJ1-3; TRBD1 agrees at 7 bases. Germline V lookup: CDR1 SGHTA, CDR2 FQGNSA. This CDR3 comprises 14 residues. Losses at the gene ends were 6 bases for V and 2 bases for J; bases not matched to a gene: 4. CDR3 amino acids: CASSTGTAGNTIYF. The CDR3, as DNA: TGTGCCAGCAGTACGGGGACAGCTGGAAACACCATATATTTT. Full variable domain (rest looked up from reference TRBV7-2 and TRBJ1-3): GAGVSQSPSNKVTEKGKDVELRCDPISGHTALYWYRQSLGQGLEFLIYFQGNSAPDKSGLPSDRFSAERTGGSVSTLTIQRTQQEDSAVYLCASSTGTAGNTIYFGEGSWLTVV.

This clone was detected only once. V gene TRBV28 combines with J gene TRBJ1-6, with TRBD1 as a possible D gene (5 bases). The germline V gene has CDR1 MDHEN and CDR2 SYDVKM. There are 14 residues in the CDR3. The V end lost 6 bases, the J end lost 8 bases, and 14 bases lay between the germline ends. The CDR3 protein is CASRETGEDSPLHF. As DNA, the CDR3 is TGTGCCAGCAGAGAGACGGGGGAGGATTCACCCCTCCACTTT.

The chain is built from TRBV19 and TRBJ2-1, with TRBD2 identical over 7 bases. In germline, CDR1 is LNHDA, CDR2 SQIVND (reference sequence). The CDR3 covers 15 residues. Trimming removed 1 base from V and 3 bases from J; junction bases left unmatched: 3. As DNA, the CDR3 is TGTGCCAGTAGTATAGGGCGGGGGAACTACAATGAGCAGTTCTTC. This sequence encodes CASSIGRGNYNEQFF.

The rearrangement joins TRBV6-5 to TRBJ1-1; no reliable D call. Trimming stripped 6 bases from V and 3 bases from J, with 8 bases between. The V gene's germline CDR1 is MNHEY and CDR2 SVGAGI. This CDR3 is built from 12 residues. The DNA of the CDR3 is TGTGCCAGCAGCTTTAGAGACACTGAAGCTTTCTTT. It encodes CASSFRDTEAFF.

This clone has only a few counts. This rearrangement joins TRBV16 to TRBJ2-5; 8 bases map to TRBD2. Germline CDR1 and CDR2: KGHSY and FQNENV. Trimming cost V 4 bases and J 4 bases; bases outside gene matches: 14. The CDR3 covers 17 residues. CDR3 DNA: TGTGCCAGCAGCCGCCTCCAACCGGGAGGGATTCGAGAGACCCAGTACTTC. Its translation is CASSRLQPGGIRETQYF.

J is TRBJ1-1 and V is TRBV10-3; 8 nucleotides line up with TRBD1. CDR3 size: 14 residues. With V trimmed by 9 bases and J by 0 bases, 6 bases remained unmatched. Per germline, CDR1 ENHRY and CDR2 SYGVKD. CDR3 DNA sequence: TGTGCCATTGCTAGGACAGGGATGAACACTGAAGCTTTCTTT. Its protein is CAIARTGMNTEAFF.

V and J are TRBV6-5 and TRBJ1-6; possibly TRBD1 for D (6 bases). Trimming removed 6 bases from V and 6 bases from J, with 15 bases in between. The CDR3 length is 15 residues. Germline CDR1 MNHEY, CDR2 SVGAGI. The CDR3 coding sequence is TGTGCCAGCAGACCTTCAGGGGCTACTAATTCACCCCTCCACTTT. Protein sequence: CASRPSGATNSPLHF.

This chain links TRBV7-3 with TRBJ1-1, with TRBD1 matching 9 bases. This CDR3 comprises 14 residues. V was pared by 2 bases and J by 4 bases, with 2 bases of the junction left unmatched. Germline assignment: CDR1 SGHTA and CDR2 FQGTGA. In DNA, the CDR3 is TGTGCCAGCAGCTTAGACAGGGGGAGCACTGAAGCTTTCTTT. Its protein is CASSLDRGSTEAFF.

On this clone itself: This sequence may be a read error, since a much larger clone differs from it by one base. The rearrangement links TRBV7-2 to TRBJ1-2; 7 positions match TRBD1. This CDR3 contains 13 residues. Trimming removed 5 bases from V and 3 bases from J; junction bases left unmatched: 3. Germline V CDR1 and CDR2: SGHTA, FQGNSA. The CDR3 nucleotides read TGTGCCAGCAGCCCCGGGACAGACTATGGCTACACCTTC. This encodes CASSPGTDYGYTF.

This chain uses TRBV7-2 with TRBJ1-5; 7 nucleotides line up with TRBD1. The CDR3 totals 18 residues. Germline-derived CDR1 and CDR2 are SGHTA and FQGNSA. With V trimmed by 4 bases and J by 2 bases, 14 bases remained unmatched. DNA of the CDR3: TGTGCCAGCAGCTATTTGACAGGGAGGAGTGGCCGCAATCAGCCCCAGCATTTT. Its protein product is CASSYLTGRSGRNQPQHF.

The chain is built from TRBV28 and TRBJ2-3; 9 bases are a match to TRBD2. V shed 5 bases, J shed 4 bases, and the junction held 13 bases outside the gene matches. Germline V gives CDR1 MDHEN, CDR2 SYDVKM. CDR3 size: 17 residues. CDR3: CASSPYWTSEGADTQYF. The CDR3 DNA sequence: TGTGCCAGCAGTCCTTATTGGACTAGCGAGGGGGCAGATACGCAGTATTTT.

This rearrangement joins TRBV15 to TRBJ1-2; 8 bases are shared with TRBD1. The CDR3 contains 18 residues. V shed 4 bases and J 4 bases; nucleotides not matched to a gene: 17. In germline, CDR1 is LNHNV, CDR2 YYDKDF (reference sequence). The CDR3 DNA sequence: TGTGCCACCAGCAAAGGGAATGGACAGGGAGAACAGAGCTATGGCTACACCTTC. This codes for CATSKGNGQGEQSYGYTF.

DNA of the CDR3: TGTGCCTGGAGTCGGCTAGCGGGGTTCCCTGAGCAGTTCTTC. It encodes CAWSRLAGFPEQFF. This chain joins TRBV30 and TRBJ2-1; 9 nucleotides align to TRBD2. J lost 9 bases, V lost 2 bases, and 8 bases had no gene match. Germline V CDR1 and CDR2: GTSNPN, SVGIG (reference sequence). This CDR3 has 14 amino acids.

The chain joins TRBV6-5 to TRBJ1-3; no reliable D call. Germline V gene sequence: CDR1 MNHEY, CDR2 SVGAGI. The CDR3 contains 13 residues. V dropped 10 bases and J dropped 3 bases, with 13 bases sitting between them. The CDR3 region is CATQAPFGNTIYF. The CDR3 nucleotides are TGTGCCACCCAGGCCCCTTTTGGAAACACCATATATTTT.

The chain combines TRBV5-1 with TRBJ1-5; 9 bases are a match to TRBD1. The CDR3 length is 14 residues. Per germline, CDR1 SGHRS and CDR2 YFSETQ. Germline trimming cut 4 bases from V and 5 bases from J; bases unmatched to any gene: 4. CDR3 loop: CASSLGQGHQPQHF. DNA of the CDR3: TGCGCCAGCAGCCTCGGACAGGGGCATCAGCCCCAGCATTTT.

V and J are TRBV4-1 and TRBJ1-3; D is possibly TRBD1 (6 bases). This CDR3 comprises 21 residues. V gave up 0 bases and J gave up 2 bases, with 26 bases separating them. Per germline, CDR1 MGHRA and CDR2 YSYEKL. The CDR3 is CASSQEEGGGRFVAAGNTIYF. CDR3 sequence (DNA): TGCGCCAGCAGCCAAGAAGAGGGAGGGGGGCGGTTCGTGGCGGCTGGAAACACCATATATTTT.

V gene TRBV6-1 combines with J gene TRBJ2-2; D perhaps matches TRBD2 (7 bases). V gave up 3 bases and J gave up 5 bases, with 16 bases separating them. From germline, CDR1 is MNHNS and CDR2 SASEGT. CDR3 length equals 16 residues. This CDR3 reads CASSDFRGGRTGELFF. In DNA form, the CDR3 reads TGTGCCAGCAGTGATTTTAGGGGGGGCCGGACCGGGGAGCTGTTTTTT.

J is TRBJ2-2 and V is TRBV11-3; 9 nucleotides match TRBD1. Germline loops: CDR1 SGHNT, CDR2 YENEEA. The CDR3 totals 18 residues. V was clipped by 5 bases and J by 5 bases; unmatched bases: 15. The CDR3 loop is CASSLRQGDPAWTGELFF. CDR3 sequence (DNA): TGTGCCAGCAGCCTTCGACAGGGGGACCCCGCGTGGACCGGGGAGCTGTTTTTT.